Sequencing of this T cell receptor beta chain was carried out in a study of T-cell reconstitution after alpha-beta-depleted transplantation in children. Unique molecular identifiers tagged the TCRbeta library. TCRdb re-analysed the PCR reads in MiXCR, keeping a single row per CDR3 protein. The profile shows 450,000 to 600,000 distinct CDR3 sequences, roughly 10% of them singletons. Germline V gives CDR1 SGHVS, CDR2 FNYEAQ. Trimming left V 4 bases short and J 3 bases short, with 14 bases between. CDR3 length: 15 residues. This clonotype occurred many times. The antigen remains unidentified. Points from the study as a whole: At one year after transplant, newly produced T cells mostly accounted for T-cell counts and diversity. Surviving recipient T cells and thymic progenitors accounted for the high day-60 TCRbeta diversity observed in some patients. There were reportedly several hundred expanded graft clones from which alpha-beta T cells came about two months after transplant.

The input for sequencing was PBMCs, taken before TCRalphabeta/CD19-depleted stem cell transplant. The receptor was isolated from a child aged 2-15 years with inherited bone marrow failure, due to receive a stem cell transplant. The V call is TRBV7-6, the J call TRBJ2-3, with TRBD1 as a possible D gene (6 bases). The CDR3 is CASSSGQVGTDTQYF. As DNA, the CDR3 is TGTGCCAGCAGCTCGGGACAAGTCGGGACAGATACGCAGTATTTT.